These 22 T cell receptor beta chains were all obtained from the same sample, sequenced in a study of T-cell memory formation after mild COVID-19. TCRdb re-derived calls from the 5' RACE reads in MiXCR, one entry per CDR3 protein. The data show about 400,000 distinct CDR3 sequences, with 14% seen just once and 20% to 25% held by the top ten. The sequencing sample was made of PBMCs or a T cell subset sorted from them (not recorded which). Receptor source: a man between 18 and 35 years old who had mild COVID-19 (a few samples of this study predate the infection). Cell type and time point are not known.

The V call is TRBV10-3, the J call TRBJ1-2; a possible D gene is TRBD1 (5 bases). The CDR3 extends over 14 amino acids. Trimming shortened V by 6 bases and J by 3 bases, and 14 bases separated the two germline ends. Germline CDR1 ENHRY, CDR2 SYGVKD. In DNA, the CDR3 is TGTGCCATCAGGCCCCGACAGAGCGACTATGGCTACACCTTC. Its protein product is CAIRPRQSDYGYTF.

CDR3 in amino acids: CASSSSRRAGEGYTF. The CDR3 DNA reads as TGTGCCAGCAGCAGCTCCCGCCGGGCTGGTGAGGGCTACACCTTC. The gene calls are TRBV7-9 and TRBJ1-2, with D unclear. Germline CDR1 and CDR2: SEHNR and FQNEAQ (reference sequence). The CDR3 has 15 amino acids. The V and J ends lost 5 bases and 8 bases respectively, with 21 bases between them.

The chain has TRBV5-1 and TRBJ2-7, with D possibly being TRBD1 or TRBD2 (6 bases each). Germline V gene lookup returns CDR1 SGHRS and CDR2 YFSETQ. Trimming stripped 5 bases from V and 3 bases from J, with 18 bases between. CDR3 length: 15 amino acids. The CDR3, as DNA: TGCGCCAGCAGTTTAATGTTCGGGGGCTGCTACGAGCAGTACTTC. Its translation: CASSLMFGGCYEQYF.

The chain joins TRBV30 to TRBJ1-1; unclear D gene. The CDR3 totals 13 residues. With 4 bases removed from V and 0 bases from J, the gap between germline ends came to 9 bases. Germline CDR1 GTSNPN, CDR2 SVGIG (reference sequence). The CDR3 reads CAWNIGLNTEAFF. The CDR3 nucleotides are TGTGCCTGGAATATTGGGCTGAACACTGAAGCTTTCTTT.

A single count supports this clonotype. The chain links TRBV5-6 to TRBJ2-6; 7 bases align to TRBD1. The junction had 8 bases not matched to a gene; V was cut back by 3 bases and J by 8 bases. The CDR3 is 15 amino acids. Germline assignment: CDR1 SGHDT and CDR2 YYEEEE. The CDR3 sequence is CASSSSRQGTNVLTF. CDR3 coding DNA: TGTGCCAGCAGCTCATCGAGACAGGGCACCAACGTCCTGACTTTC.

This clonotype was seen ten or more times. The rearrangement links TRBV7-9 to TRBJ1-2; D gene unclear. The CDR3 spans 12 residues. Trimming cost V 1 base and J 6 bases, with 6 bases left between them. The germline V gene has CDR1 SEHNR and CDR2 FQNEAQ (reference sequence). DNA for the CDR3: TGTGCCAGCAGCTTAGTTGGGGATGGCTACACCTTC. It encodes CASSLVGDGYTF. Full variable domain (rest looked up from reference TRBV7-9 and TRBJ1-2): DTGVSQNPRHKITKRGQNVTFRCDPISEHNRLYWYRQTLGQGPEFLTYFQNEAQLEKSRLLSDRFSAERPKGSFSTLEIQRTEQGDSAMYLCASSLVGDGYTFGSGTRLTVV.

This clonotype was counted between two and nine times. The chain carries TRBV11-2 and TRBJ2-4, with D hard to call. The CDR3 has 16 residues. CDR1 SGHAT and CDR2 FQNNGV come from the germline V gene. V lost 2 bases and J 1 base, leaving 12 bases between the germline ends. The CDR3 DNA is TGTGCCAGCAGCTTATATCAAGCGCCTGCCAAAAACATTCAGTACTTC. This gives the protein CASSLYQAPAKNIQYF.

The chain has TRBV5-1 and TRBJ1-1; D not certain. CDR1 and CDR2 from the germline V gene are SGHRS and YFSETQ. The V end was cut by 3 bases, the J end by 1 base, with 10 bases between. The CDR3 length is 14 residues. The CDR3 region is CASSSISANTEAFF. The CDR3 DNA reads as TGCGCCAGCAGCTCAATATCAGCGAACACTGAAGCTTTCTTT.

The J gene is TRBJ1-6, the V gene TRBV7-6, with D possibly being TRBD1 (6 bases). The germline V gene has CDR1 SGHVS and CDR2 FNYEAQ. Trimming left V 0 bases short and J 9 bases short, with 15 bases between. The CDR3 sequence is 16 residues long. CDR3 coding DNA: TGTGCCAGCAGCTTAGCGCCGGGGGGGCAGGGTTCACCCCTCCACTTT. As protein: CASSLAPGGQGSPLHF.

The CDR3: CASSASGGVETQYF. DNA for the CDR3: TGTGCCAGCAGCGCCAGCGGGGGGGTAGAGACCCAGTACTTC. The chain recombines TRBV7-2 with TRBJ2-5; 10 nucleotides align to TRBD2. V dropped 5 bases and J dropped 4; count of bases not matched to a gene: 4. Germline values: CDR1 SGHTA, CDR2 FQGNSA. The CDR3 spans 14 residues.

This clonotype was picked up many times. This chain links TRBV4-3 with TRBJ1-2, with no clear D. The V end lost 0 bases, the J end lost 4 bases, and 9 bases lay between the germline ends. This CDR3 contains 14 residues. Germline V gene sequence: CDR1 LGHNA, CDR2 YSLEER. The CDR3 DNA is TGCGCCAGCAGCCAAGAACGGTGGACCTATGGCTACACCTTC. It translates to CASSQERWTYGYTF.

V and J are TRBV2 and TRBJ1-5; D remains ambiguous. The ends were cut back, 6 bases at V and 6 bases at J, with 15 bases in the middle. There are 14 residues in the CDR3. Looked up from germline, CDR1 is SNHLY and CDR2 is FYNNEI. The CDR3, as DNA: TGTGCCAGCAGAAGTACAGTGGGGAGTCAGCCCCAGCATTTT. It is translated as CASRSTVGSQPQHF.

This clonotype was seen only a few times. The chain uses TRBV6-5 and TRBJ1-1; D remains ambiguous. Per the germline V gene, CDR1 is MNHEY and CDR2 is SVGAGI. The CDR3 totals 14 residues. Trimming took 4 bases from V and 0 from J, leaving 9 bases between them. As DNA, the CDR3 is TGTGCCAGCAGTTCCTTGGGAATGAACACTGAAGCTTTCTTT. As protein: CASSSLGMNTEAFF.

This clonotype occurred a few times. The chain carries TRBV9 and TRBJ1-1; D ambiguous. Trimming left V 4 bases short and J 5 bases short, with 9 bases between. CDR1 is SGDLS, CDR2 YYNGEE, per germline. The CDR3 has 12 amino acids. CDR3 nucleotide sequence: TGTGCCAGCAGCTCCCTCGCGACTGAAGCTTTCTTT. This encodes CASSSLATEAFF.

This clonotype has more than one count but fewer than ten. The V gene is TRBV18, the J gene TRBJ2-3; possible D gene TRBD2, 5 bases. The germline V gene encodes CDR1 KGHSH and CDR2 LQKENI. This CDR3 has 17 amino acids. Trimming removed 5 bases at V and 2 bases at J, with 20 bases between. Written as DNA, the CDR3 is TGTGCCAGCTCAGCTACCCTCGGGGAGCAAGTCACAGATACGCAGTATTTT. Amino acid sequence: CASSATLGEQVTDTQYF.

This chain links TRBV4-3 with TRBJ1-1; no definite D call. V dropped 4 bases and J dropped 0 bases, with 12 bases sitting between them. Germline CDR1 and CDR2: LGHNA and YSLEER. This CDR3 spans 15 amino acids. CDR3 sequence: CASSRIFGVNTEAFF. In DNA, the CDR3 is TGCGCCAGCAGCCGAATCTTCGGGGTGAACACTGAAGCTTTCTTT.

This clonotype was observed at least ten times. The chain employs TRBV13 and TRBJ2-3, with D unresolved. This CDR3 contains 15 residues. Between the trimmed V and J ends, which lost 5 bases and 2 bases, there was a span of 14 bases. Germline CDR1 and CDR2: PRHDT and FYEKMQ (reference sequence). The CDR3 DNA is TGTGCCAGCAGCCTGCGGATGGCCTACACAGATACGCAGTATTTT. Encoded protein: CASSLRMAYTDTQYF.

The chain has TRBV5-6 and TRBJ2-3; 7 bases fit TRBD2. The CDR3 spans 13 residues. Germline V gene data show CDR1 as SGHDT and CDR2 as YYEEEE. After removal of 7 bases from V and 8 bases from J, the junction contained 10 bases not matched to a gene. CDR3 bases: TGTGCCAGCGCCGCGGGGGTTTTCGGTACGCAGTATTTT. It is translated as CASAAGVFGTQYF. The whole variable domain, filled in from reference TRBV5-6 and TRBJ2-3, reads DAGVTQSPTHLIKTRGQQVTLRCSPKSGHDTVSWYQQALGQGPQFIFQYYEEEERQRGNFPDRFSGHQFPNYSSELNVNALLLGDSALYLCASAAGVFGTQYFGPGTRLTVL.

This clonotype has more than one count but fewer than ten. J is TRBJ2-3 and V is TRBV7-2; no reliable D call. This CDR3 is built from 12 residues. Germline V gene lookup returns CDR1 SGHTA and CDR2 FQGNSA. Trimming left V 4 bases short and J 6 bases short, with 8 bases between. CDR3 DNA: TGTGCCAGCAGCTCGTACGCCGATACGCAGTATTTT. This sequence encodes CASSSYADTQYF.

The chain combines TRBV27 with TRBJ1-2, with unresolved D. Trimming removed 8 bases from V and 6 bases from J, with 16 bases in between. Germline V lookup: CDR1 MNHEY, CDR2 SMNVEV (reference sequence). There are 13 residues in the CDR3. CDR3 amino acids: CASYGPVKHGYTF. The CDR3 coding sequence is TGTGCCAGCTATGGACCGGTTAAACATGGCTACACCTTC.

This clonotype came up a few times. This chain links TRBV20-1 with TRBJ2-7, with 12 bases aligning to TRBD1. CDR3 length: 14 residues. Trimming took 1 base from V and 5 from J; bases not matched to a gene: 3. Per germline, CDR1 DFQATT and CDR2 SNEGSKA (reference sequence). The CDR3 bases are TGCAGTGCTAGAGCCGGGACAGGGGGCAACGAGCAGTACGTC. It yields the protein CSARAGTGGNEQYV.

This clonotype was observed at least ten times. V gene TRBV10-3 combines with J gene TRBJ2-3; D gene unclear. V was trimmed by 3 bases and J by 2 bases, leaving 15 bases between them. In germline, CDR1 is ENHRY, CDR2 SYGVKD. The CDR3 totals 16 residues. As DNA, the CDR3 is TGTGCCATCAGTGACCCTAGGCTCTCCGCCACAGATACGCAGTATTTT. Its protein is CAISDPRLSATDTQYF.